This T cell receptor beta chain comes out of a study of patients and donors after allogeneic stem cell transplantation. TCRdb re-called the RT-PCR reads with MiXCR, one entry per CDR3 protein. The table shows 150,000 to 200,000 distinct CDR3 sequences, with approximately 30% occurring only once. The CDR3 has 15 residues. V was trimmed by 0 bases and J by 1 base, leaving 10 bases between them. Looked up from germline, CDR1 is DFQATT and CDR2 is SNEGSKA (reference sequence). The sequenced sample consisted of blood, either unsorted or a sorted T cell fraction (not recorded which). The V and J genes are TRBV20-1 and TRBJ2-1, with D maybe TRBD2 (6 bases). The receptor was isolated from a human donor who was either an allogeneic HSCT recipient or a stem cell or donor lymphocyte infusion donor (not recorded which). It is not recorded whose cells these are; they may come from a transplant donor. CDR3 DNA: TGCAGTGCTAGAGATTCCAGCGGGTCCTACAATGAGCAGTTCTTC. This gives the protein CSARDSSGSYNEQFF.